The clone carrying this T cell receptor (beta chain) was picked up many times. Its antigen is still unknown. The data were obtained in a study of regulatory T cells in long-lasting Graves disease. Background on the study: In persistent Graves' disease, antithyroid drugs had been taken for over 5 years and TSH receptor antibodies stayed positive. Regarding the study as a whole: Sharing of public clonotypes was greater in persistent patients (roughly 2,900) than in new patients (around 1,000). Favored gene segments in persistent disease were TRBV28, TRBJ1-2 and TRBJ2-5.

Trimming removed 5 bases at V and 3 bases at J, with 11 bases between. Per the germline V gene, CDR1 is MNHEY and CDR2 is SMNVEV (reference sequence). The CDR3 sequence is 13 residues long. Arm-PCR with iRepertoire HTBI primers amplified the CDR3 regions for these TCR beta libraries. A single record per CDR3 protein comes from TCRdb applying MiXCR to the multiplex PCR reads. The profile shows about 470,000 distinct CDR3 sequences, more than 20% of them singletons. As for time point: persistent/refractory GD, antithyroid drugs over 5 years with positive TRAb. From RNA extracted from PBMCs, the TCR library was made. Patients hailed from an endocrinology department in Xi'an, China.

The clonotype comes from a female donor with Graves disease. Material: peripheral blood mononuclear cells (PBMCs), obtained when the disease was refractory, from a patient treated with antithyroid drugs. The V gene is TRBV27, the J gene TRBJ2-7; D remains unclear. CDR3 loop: CASSPNLGYEQYF. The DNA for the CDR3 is TGTGCCAGCAGTCCCAACCTCGGCTACGAGCAGTACTTC.